This T cell receptor (beta chain) was identified during a study of early T cells in non-severe SARS-CoV-2 infection. MiXCR, run by TCRdb on the 5' RACE reads, gives a single entry per CDR3 protein. Of some 51,000 distinct CDR3 sequences in the sample, just under 15% are singletons; the top ten hold less than 12%. Germline CDR1 and CDR2: SNHLY and FYNNEI. The length of the CDR3 is 10 residues. V was trimmed by 8 bases and J by 3 bases, leaving 4 bases between them. The sequence came from an adult who was a healthcare worker with PCR-confirmed SARS-CoV-2 infection or an uninfected control (not recorded which). The V call is TRBV2, the J call TRBJ1-1; D gene unclear. Sample: whole blood, taken at baseline. The CDR3 sequence: CASRYTEAFF. Here the CDR3 DNA reads TGTGCCAGCCGATACACTGAAGCTTTCTTT.